This T cell receptor beta chain was captured in a study of blood T cells in healthy people across ages. The overall study: When template switching was applied, about one barcoded beta molecule was captured per two T cells.

CDR1 is LGHNA and CDR2 is YNFKEQ in the germline V gene. This CDR3 contains 14 residues. Trimming removed 4 bases from V and 8 bases from J, with 14 bases in between. Using a J-beta primer mix together with a sample-barcoded 5' primer, a second PCR was run for about 7 to 12 cycles. Every sample gave at least 2.5 million paired-end reads containing CDR3. TCRdb itself ran the 5' RACE reads through MiXCR, one entry per CDR3 protein. The sample lists roughly 500,000 distinct CDR3 sequences; around 24% were seen once. The same data also contributed to another study, on T cells of mothers and their children.

The chain has TRBV4-2 and TRBJ1-4; maybe TRBD1 (5 bases). This clonotype originated in a boy between 10 and 17 years old in good health. Sequencing was performed on blood. The CDR3 sequence: CASSPGPGREKLFF. The CDR3 DNA is TGTGCCAGCAGCCCGGGGCCGGGGAGAGAAAAACTGTTTTTT.